The next 23 T cell receptor beta chains were all read from a single sample in a study of T cell responses to AZD1222 COVID-19 vaccine. The method was immunoSEQ multiplex PCR; TCRdb's version includes in-frame clones alone and lacks a portion of them. The table includes fewer than 130,000 clones, 81% detected once. The specimen was peripheral blood, collected on day 0 of AZD1222 vaccination. The receptors come from an adult in good health.

In this sample, this clone turned up a few times. The chain uses TRBV7-2 and TRBJ2-5; D is perhaps TRBD1 (5 bases). Per germline, CDR1 SGHTA and CDR2 FQGNSA. V was pared by 6 bases and J by 1 base, with 15 bases between. The CDR3 totals 15 residues. CDR3 residues: CASRPTGQFQETQYF. The CDR3 DNA sequence: TGTGCCAGCAGACCCACCGGACAATTCCAAGAGACCCAGTACTTC.

This sequence joins TRBV18 and TRBJ1-1; no clear D. Germline V gene sequence: CDR1 KGHSH, CDR2 LQKENI. This CDR3 has 13 amino acids. V lost 3 bases to trimming and J lost 3 bases, with 8 bases between them. The CDR3 bases are TGTGCCAGCTCACCTAGGCAGGACACTGAAGCTTTCTTT. Translated, it gives CASSPRQDTEAFF. Looking up the rest from reference TRBV18 and TRBJ1-1 gives the full variable domain: NAGVMQNPRHLVRRRGQEARLRCSPMKGHSHVYWYRQLPEEGLKFMVYLQKENIIDESGMPKERFSAEFPKEGPSILRIQQVVRGDSAAYFCASSPRQDTEAFFGQGTRLTVV.

CDR3 coding DNA: TGTGCCAGCAGCTTAGGGACGGGGAATCTCAACACCGGGGAGCTGTTTTTT. Translated: CASSLGTGNLNTGELFF. The chain links TRBV7-8 to TRBJ2-2; a weak D match, TRBD2 (5 bases). Germline V lookup: CDR1 SGHVS, CDR2 FQNEAQ. Trimming shortened V by 1 base and J by 2 bases, and 14 bases separated the two germline ends. The CDR3 length is 17 residues.

The rearrangement links TRBV7-9 to TRBJ2-2, with D maybe TRBD2 (5 bases). CDR3 size: 15 residues. V gave up 5 bases and J gave up 4 bases, with 14 bases separating them. Germline V gene sequence: CDR1 SEHNR, CDR2 FQNEAQ (reference sequence). The CDR3 nucleotides read TGTGCCAGCAGCGGCGGCCCAGAGGGCACCGGGGAGCTGTTTTTT. It encodes CASSGGPEGTGELFF.

This clone appeared a few times. The genes are TRBV5-5 and TRBJ2-5, with 8 bases matching TRBD2. Per the germline V gene, CDR1 is SGHKS and CDR2 is YYEKEE (reference sequence). The CDR3 has 16 amino acids. The ends lost 4 bases at V and 3 bases at J; junction bases unmatched: 11. In DNA, the CDR3 is TGTGCCAGCAGCCCCCTTCCGGGAGGGCCTAAAGAGACCCAGTACTTC. Its translation is CASSPLPGGPKETQYF. Full variable domain (remainder filled in from reference TRBV5-5 and TRBJ2-5): DAGVTQSPTHLIKTRGQQVTLRCSPISGHKSVSWYQQVLGQGPQFIFQYYEKEERGRGNFPDRFSARQFPNYSSELNVNALLLGDSALYLCASSPLPGGPKETQYFGPGTRLLVL.

A remark on this clone: This same CDR3 is encoded by further DNA sequences in the sample. The rearrangement joins TRBV18 to TRBJ2-7; 8 bases are shared with TRBD2. This CDR3 has 16 residues. The ends lost 1 base at V and 0 bases at J; junction bases unmatched: 5. Germline CDR1 reads KGHSH; CDR2 reads LQKENI. The CDR3 DNA sequence: TGTGCCAGCTCACCACTAGCGGGGCCCAGCTCCTACGAGCAGTACTTC. It yields the protein CASSPLAGPSSYEQYF.

The genes are TRBV3-1 (or the pseudogene TRBV3-2) and TRBJ1-1; D remains unclear. Germline V gene lookup returns CDR1 LGHDT and CDR2 YNNKEL (reference sequence). The CDR3 covers 10 residues. V was clipped by 1 base and J by 7 bases, with 1 base between them. The CDR3 region has the DNA TGTGCCAGCAGCCAAGGTGAAGCTTTCTTT. Translated, it gives CASSQGEAFF.

The chain combines TRBV28 with TRBJ2-3; weak D call: TRBD2 (5 bases). V lost 3 bases and J lost 1, with 11 bases in between. The CDR3 is 15 residues long. CDR1 and CDR2 (germline): MDHEN, SYDVKM. The CDR3 here is CASSFRGSGTDTQYF. Here the CDR3 DNA reads TGTGCCAGCAGTTTCAGAGGGTCGGGCACAGATACGCAGTATTTT.

The CDR3 loop reads CASSFPDRNPYAEAFF. The CDR3 DNA is TGTGCCAGCAGTTTCCCTGACAGAAACCCTTACGCTGAAGCTTTCTTT. The chain carries TRBV28 and TRBJ1-1, with D perhaps TRBD1 (5 bases). The CDR3 length is 16 residues. The germline V gene encodes CDR1 MDHEN and CDR2 SYDVKM. Trimming took off 3 bases at V and 6 bases at J, with 20 bases between the two ends.

J is TRBJ1-2 and V is TRBV4-1; 7 positions match TRBD1. The CDR3 is made up of 15 amino acids. Germline-derived CDR1 and CDR2 are MGHRA and YSYEKL. Trimming removed 0 bases from V and 5 bases from J; junction bases left unmatched: 6. The CDR3 protein is CASSQESRGSYGYTF. CDR3 DNA: TGCGCCAGCAGCCAAGAGTCCAGGGGGTCTTATGGCTACACCTTC.

This clone was seen more than once but under ten times. The rearrangement joins TRBV18 to TRBJ1-1; no clear D. V lost 2 bases and J 1 base, leaving 8 bases between the germline ends. The CDR3 runs 14 residues. Germline V gene lookup returns CDR1 KGHSH and CDR2 LQKENI. CDR3 coding DNA: TGTGCCAGCTCACCATCTAACAGGAACACTGAAGCTTTCTTT. Protein sequence: CASSPSNRNTEAFF.

The gene calls are TRBV11-1 and TRBJ2-3; D is uncertain. The V end lost 1 base, the J end lost 6 bases, and 5 bases lay between the germline ends. The CDR3 has 12 amino acids. Germline V gives CDR1 SGHAT, CDR2 FQDESV (reference sequence). The chain's CDR3 is CASSLVGDTQYF. CDR3 bases: TGTGCCAGCAGCTTAGTAGGTGATACGCAGTATTTT.

The sample holds one count of this clone. The genes are TRBV24-1 and TRBJ2-3; TRBD1 agrees at 7 bases. From germline, CDR1 is KGHDR and CDR2 SFDVKD. J gave up 2 bases and V 4 bases, and 5 bases lay outside the gene matches. The CDR3 length is 15 residues. DNA of the CDR3: TGTGCCACCAGTGACCGGGACAGCTTCACAGATACGCAGTATTTT. Translated, it gives CATSDRDSFTDTQYF.

V and J are TRBV7-9 and TRBJ1-1, with D unresolved. In germline, CDR1 is SEHNR, CDR2 FQNEAQ (reference sequence). CDR3 length equals 14 residues. Between the trimmed V and J ends, which lost 4 bases and 1 base, there was a span of 10 bases. The CDR3 loop is CASSSDVANTEAFF. For the CDR3, the DNA is TGTGCCAGCAGCTCCGATGTAGCGAACACTGAAGCTTTCTTT.

This sequence joins TRBV12-5 and TRBJ2-3; a possible D gene is TRBD2 (5 bases). Trimming removed 6 bases from V and 0 bases from J, with 7 bases in between. Germline CDR1 LGHNT, CDR2 FRNRAP. The CDR3 has 13 residues. The CDR3 reads CASGPGSTDTQYF. CDR3 bases: TGTGCTAGTGGACCGGGGAGCACAGATACGCAGTATTTT.

V gene TRBV5-4 combines with J gene TRBJ2-3; 8 positions agree with TRBD2. J was trimmed by 3 bases and V by 1 base; bases with no gene match: 1. From germline, CDR1 is SGHNT and CDR2 YYREEE (reference sequence). The CDR3 is made up of 14 amino acids. The CDR3 nucleotides read TGTGCCAGCAGCTTGCCGGGGGGGACAGATACGCAGTATTTT. It translates to CASSLPGGTDTQYF.

The chain combines TRBV7-9 with TRBJ2-7; no definite D call. The V end was cut by 6 bases, the J end by 0 bases, with 9 bases between. This CDR3 comprises 13 residues. Per germline, CDR1 SEHNR and CDR2 FQNEAQ (reference sequence). The CDR3 DNA reads TGTGCCAGCAGGCCCGGCGTCTCCTACGAGCAGTACTTC. Encoded protein: CASRPGVSYEQYF.

There are a few counts of this clone. Compared with germline, one end of the junction differs, possibly owing to a read error. The V and J genes are TRBV27 and TRBJ1-2; the D is unclear. This CDR3 has 17 residues. In germline, CDR1 is MNHEY, CDR2 SMNVEV (reference sequence). CDR3 loop: CASSTYFDRRDNHGYTF. CDR3 coding DNA: TGTGCCAGCAGCACTTATTTCGACCGTCGGGATAACCATGGCTACACCTTC.

The V call is TRBV12-5, the J call TRBJ2-3, with 11 bases lining up with TRBD2. J gave up 5 bases and V 6 bases, and 10 bases lay outside the gene matches. This CDR3 is 16 amino acids long. Germline CDR1 LGHNT, CDR2 FRNRAP. This chain's CDR3 is CASGRGLAGGGDTQYF. DNA of the CDR3: TGTGCTAGTGGCCGAGGACTAGCGGGTGGTGGAGATACGCAGTATTTT.

The chain combines TRBV7-9 with TRBJ1-2, with D perhaps matching TRBD1 (5 bases). CDR1 is SEHNR and CDR2 is FQNEAQ in the germline V gene (reference sequence). V shed 2 bases and J shed 4 bases, with 11 bases lying between them. This CDR3 has 14 residues. The DNA for the CDR3 is TGTGCCAGCAGCTTATTGGGGACCCTCTATGGCTACACCTTC. Residues: CASSLLGTLYGYTF.

For the CDR3, the DNA is TGCGCCAGCAGCTTGGGGCCCCAAACTAGGCAAGCCGGGGAGCTGTTTTTT. This gives the protein CASSLGPQTRQAGELFF. This chain connects TRBV5-1 to TRBJ2-2; D may be TRBD2 (5 bases). Looked up from germline, CDR1 is SGHRS and CDR2 is YFSETQ. CDR3 size: 17 residues. Trimming shortened V by 0 bases and J by 6 bases, and 18 bases separated the two germline ends. The variable domain in full, completed from reference TRBV5-1 and TRBJ2-2, reads KAGVTQTPRYLIKTRGQQVTLSCSPISGHRSVSWYQQTPGQGLQFLFEYFSETQRNKGNFPGRFSGRQFSNSRSEMNVSTLELGDSALYLCASSLGPQTRQAGELFFGEGSRLTVL.

The chain joins TRBV6-2 or TRBV6-3 to TRBJ1-2; D is uncertain. The germline V and J ends were trimmed by 0 bases and 4 bases, with 0 bases remaining between them. Germline CDR1 is MNHEY and CDR2 is SVGEGT. The CDR3 loop spans 11 amino acids. CDR3 in DNA: TGTGCCAGCAGTTACTCCTATGGCTACACCTTC. Protein sequence: CASSYSYGYTF.

The chain is built from TRBV30 and TRBJ2-7; D gene unclear. Looked up from germline, CDR1 is GTSNPN and CDR2 is SVGIG (reference sequence). The length of the CDR3 is 13 residues. Trimming pared 4 bases from V and 4 bases from J, leaving 14 bases between. CDR3 DNA: TGTGCCTGGAAATACATAATATCGTACGAGCAGTACTTC. This sequence encodes CAWKYIISYEQYF.